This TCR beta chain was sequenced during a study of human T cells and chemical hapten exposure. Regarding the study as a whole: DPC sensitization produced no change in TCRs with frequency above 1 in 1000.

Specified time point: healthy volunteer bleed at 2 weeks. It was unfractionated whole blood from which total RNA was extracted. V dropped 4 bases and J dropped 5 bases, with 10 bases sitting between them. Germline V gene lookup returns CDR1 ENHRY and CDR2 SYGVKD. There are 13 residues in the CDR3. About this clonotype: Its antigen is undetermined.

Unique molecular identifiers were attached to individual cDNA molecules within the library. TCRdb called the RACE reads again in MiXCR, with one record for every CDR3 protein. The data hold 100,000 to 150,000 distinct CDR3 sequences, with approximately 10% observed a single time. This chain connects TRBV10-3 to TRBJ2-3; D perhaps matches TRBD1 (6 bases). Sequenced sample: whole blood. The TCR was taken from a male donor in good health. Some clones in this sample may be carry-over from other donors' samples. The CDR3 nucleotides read TGTGCCATCAGTGCCTCACAGGGAGATACGCAGTATTTT. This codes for CAISASQGDTQYF.